These 18 T cell receptor beta chains share one sample of origin, sequenced in a study of T cell repertoires in cytomegalovirus infection (dated by TCRdb to the late 2010s). Per the publication, the treatment or condition label means: in vitro stimulation with specific CMV peptide epitopes to enrich CMV-specific T cells. These receptors have no known antigen. Sequencing took place on an Illumina HiSeq 1500. TCRdb ran its own pipeline on the public reads, namely fastp trimming at Q25 and MiXCR clone calling, and kept in-frame beta chains. Every distinct CDR3 protein forms one entry, paired with its most common genes and DNA. This sample is represented by a few hundred thousand distinct CDR3 sequences; 40% of them were singletons. 48% of the sample goes to the ten largest clones. The input for sequencing was cultured PBMCs, taken from culture after CMV antigen stimulation. Every receptor here comes from a human donor in good health (CMV status not recorded). Some clones in this sample may be carry-over from other donors' samples.

CDR3 bases: TGTGCCAGCAGCTTAGGCCATTTTCAAGAGACCCAGTACTTC. This sequence encodes CASSLGHFQETQYF. The V gene is TRBV7-2, the J gene TRBJ2-5; D remains unclear. V dropped 1 base and J dropped 2 bases, with 8 bases sitting between them. Germline V CDR1 and CDR2: SGHTA, FQGNSA. This CDR3 has 14 residues. Full variable domain (missing parts from reference TRBV7-2 and TRBJ2-5): GAGVSQSPSNKVTEKGKDVELRCDPISGHTALYWYRQSLGQGLEFLIYFQGNSAPDKSGLPSDRFSAERTGGSVSTLTIQRTQQEDSAVYLCASSLGHFQETQYFGPGTRLLVL.

This clonotype was picked up a small number of times. CDR3 sequence reads: CASSHNFEGWETQYF. CDR3 DNA: TGTGCCAGCAGCCACAACTTCGAGGGGTGGGAGACCCAGTACTTC. The chain carries TRBV11-2 and TRBJ2-5, with D possibly being TRBD1 or TRBD2 (5 bases each). CDR3 length: 15 residues. Trimming stripped 5 bases from V and 5 bases from J, with 18 bases between. CDR1 is SGHAT and CDR2 is FQNNGV in the germline V gene. Looking up the rest from reference TRBV11-2 and TRBJ2-5 gives the full variable domain: EAGVAQSPRYKIIEKRQSVAFWCNPISGHATLYWYQQILGQGPKLLIQFQNNGVVDDSQLPKDRFSAERLKGVDSTLKIQPAKLEDSAVYLCASSHNFEGWETQYFGPGTRLLVL.

The chain joins TRBV4-2 to TRBJ2-7; D possibly corresponds to TRBD1 (5 bases). Deletions cut 0 bases from V and 4 bases from J, with 13 bases between. There are 15 residues in the CDR3. The germline V gene has CDR1 LGHNA and CDR2 YNFKEQ. The CDR3 here is CASSQDEGAGYEQYF. The CDR3 DNA is TGTGCCAGCAGCCAAGATGAAGGGGCCGGTTACGAGCAGTACTTC.

This clonotype was found a few times. The V gene is TRBV7-2, the J gene TRBJ2-3; weak D call: TRBD2 (6 bases). The CDR3 is 14 residues long. The V end lost 5 bases, the J end lost 6 bases, and 15 bases lay between the germline ends. Germline CDR1 is SGHTA and CDR2 is FQGNSA. The CDR3 region is CASSPTGARDTQYF. DNA for the CDR3: TGTGCCAGCAGCCCAACGGGAGCAAGGGATACGCAGTATTTT.

This sequence joins TRBV7-6 and TRBJ2-4, with D perhaps matching TRBD2 (6 bases). The germline CDR1 and CDR2 sequences are SGHVS and FNYEAQ. The CDR3 totals 17 residues. V lost 1 base and J lost 8, with 21 bases in between. CDR3 nucleotide sequence: TGTGCCAGCAGCTTAGGGGTCCCCGGGCCCGGGGGACACATTCAGTACTTC. This codes for CASSLGVPGPGGHIQYF.

This clonotype has just a few counts. The chain uses TRBV20-1 and TRBJ1-6; weak D call: TRBD1 (5 bases). V gave up 5 bases and J gave up 5 bases, with 19 bases separating them. Germline CDR1 is DFQATT and CDR2 is SNEGSKA (reference sequence). This CDR3 comprises 16 residues. The CDR3 loop is CSAPPFGRGDNSPLHF. In DNA form, the CDR3 reads TGCAGTGCTCCCCCATTCGGGCGGGGGGATAATTCACCCCTCCACTTT.

V gene TRBV7-9 combines with J gene TRBJ1-6; no definite D call. Germline lookup yields CDR1 SEHNR and CDR2 FQNEAQ (reference sequence). This CDR3 contains 16 residues. Trimming left V 4 bases short and J 10 bases short, with 20 bases between. As DNA, the CDR3 is TGTGCCAGCAGCTCACCACCTCAAGGGAAGGGCTCACCCCTCCACTTT. Amino acids: CASSSPPQGKGSPLHF.

V is TRBV20-1 and J is TRBJ2-2; D perhaps matches TRBD1 (6 bases). V was shortened by 3 bases and J by 6 bases, with 20 bases between the two germline ends. This CDR3 contains 16 residues. Germline V gives CDR1 DFQATT, CDR2 SNEGSKA (reference sequence). The CDR3 loop is CSARPGQPTRAGELFF. The CDR3 DNA is TGCAGTGCTAGGCCGGGACAACCCACGAGAGCCGGGGAGCTGTTTTTT.

The sample holds a few counts of this clonotype. The chain combines TRBV5-4 with TRBJ2-7, with 14 bases that match TRBD2. This CDR3 spans 18 amino acids. V dropped 4 bases and J dropped 0; count of bases not matched to a gene: 9. Germline loops: CDR1 SGHNT, CDR2 YYREEE (reference sequence). DNA for the CDR3: TGTGCCAGCAGCACCAGGACTAGCGGGGGGCCAAGCTCCTACGAGCAGTACTTC. Protein: CASSTRTSGGPSSYEQYF. Full variable domain (missing parts from reference TRBV5-4 and TRBJ2-7): ETGVTQSPTHLIKTRGQQVTLRCSSQSGHNTVSWYQQALGQGPQFIFQYYREEENGRGNFPPRFSGLQFPNYSSELNVNALELDDSALYLCASSTRTSGGPSSYEQYFGPGTRLTVT.

This clonotype was found a few times. V is TRBV2 and J is TRBJ1-1, with D hard to call. Trimming cost V 1 base and J 1 base, with 10 bases left between them. This CDR3 has 15 amino acids. Germline-derived CDR1 and CDR2 are SNHLY and FYNNEI. The DNA for the CDR3 is TGTGCCAGCAGTGAAGGTTTACAGACGAACACTGAAGCTTTCTTT. As protein: CASSEGLQTNTEAFF.

The genes are TRBV12-3 or TRBV12-4 and TRBJ1-1; TRBD1 agrees at 8 bases. V lost 6 bases and J lost 3; bases outside the gene matches: 6. The CDR3 is 14 residues long. For the CDR3, the DNA is TGTGCCAGCAGGAGGACAGGGAGGGACACTGAAGCTTTCTTT. It specifies CASRRTGRDTEAFF.

The chain uses TRBV7-2 and TRBJ1-4; D is undetermined. The V and J ends lost 3 bases and 5 bases respectively, with 4 bases between them. The germline V gene encodes CDR1 SGHTA and CDR2 FQGNSA. The CDR3 covers 12 residues. This chain's CDR3 is CASSFFNEKLFF. The CDR3 DNA is TGTGCCAGCAGCTTCTTCAATGAAAAACTGTTTTTT.

This clonotype was detected a few times. The chain links TRBV6-5 to TRBJ2-1; 7 positions match TRBD2. With V trimmed by 2 bases and J by 3 bases, 4 bases remained unmatched. In germline, CDR1 is MNHEY, CDR2 SVGAGI. The CDR3 totals 15 residues. CDR3 sequence reads: CASSYGRVGYNEQFF. The DNA for the CDR3 is TGTGCCAGCAGTTACGGGAGGGTGGGCTACAATGAGCAGTTCTTC.

The chain uses TRBV7-2 and TRBJ1-2; D is ambiguous. The CDR3 totals 14 residues. With 2 bases removed from V and 3 bases from J, the gap between germline ends came to 10 bases. Germline CDR1 and CDR2: SGHTA and FQGNSA. Written as DNA, the CDR3 is TGTGCCAGCAGCTTACTCGCGAGTGACTATGGCTACACCTTC. It is translated as CASSLLASDYGYTF.

This clonotype was found a few times. This rearrangement joins TRBV7-2 to TRBJ2-1; TRBD2 matches 8 bases. The V gene end was trimmed by 5 bases and the J gene end by 5 bases; junction bases not matched to a gene: 5. The CDR3 extends over 14 amino acids. CDR1 and CDR2 (germline): SGHTA, FQGNSA. Written as DNA, the CDR3 is TGTGCCAGCAGCAAAGGACTAGCTCACAATGAGCAGTTCTTC. Translating gives CASSKGLAHNEQFF. The full variable domain, completed using reference TRBV7-2 and TRBJ2-1, is GAGVSQSPSNKVTEKGKDVELRCDPISGHTALYWYRQSLGQGLEFLIYFQGNSAPDKSGLPSDRFSAERTGGSVSTLTIQRTQQEDSAVYLCASSKGLAHNEQFFGPGTRLTVL.

This clonotype was seen a few times. The CDR3 DNA sequence: TGTGCCAGCAGCCGGAATGACAGGGATGGGACTGAAGCTTTCTTT. Amino acids: CASSRNDRDGTEAFF. The V call is TRBV4-2, the J call TRBJ1-1, with 7 bases lining up with TRBD1. The CDR3 spans 15 residues. CDR1 and CDR2 from the germline V gene are LGHNA and YNFKEQ. The V and J ends lost 4 bases and 5 bases, in that order; junction bases with no gene match: 10.

V gene TRBV5-1 combines with J gene TRBJ1-1, with D possibly being TRBD1 (6 bases). Germline loops: CDR1 SGHRS, CDR2 YFSETQ. Trimming removed 0 bases at V and 3 bases at J, with 12 bases between. The CDR3 consists of 15 residues. The CDR3 sequence is CASSLVDRPDTEAFF. Written as DNA, the CDR3 is TGCGCCAGCAGCTTGGTTGACAGGCCGGACACTGAAGCTTTCTTT.

This clonotype was detected only a few times. V usage is TRBV7-2 and J usage is TRBJ2-4; 9 nucleotides agree with TRBD2. The CDR3 totals 16 residues. V trimming: 1 base; J trimming: 7 bases; junction bases outside the gene matches: 8. Germline V CDR1 and CDR2: SGHTA, FQGNSA. CDR3 loop: CASSLGAGGLANIQYF. The CDR3 DNA sequence: TGTGCCAGCAGCTTAGGAGCGGGAGGTTTGGCTAACATTCAGTACTTC.